This T cell receptor (beta chain) comes out of a study of sequential checkpoint blockade in melanoma. General study findings and limits: For nivolumab-first patients, baseline tumor clonality was associated with response.

This clone is classed as medium-sized. The antigen is not known. This table comes from immunoSEQ multiplex PCR, and its TCRdb copy is limited to in-frame clones, with some not included. The sample has about 5,100 clones, about 29% seen once. Treatment noted: randomized to nivolumab then ipilimumab (arm A) or the reverse (arm B). The TCR sequence derives from a human donor with melanoma. Sequencing used tumor tissue (inferred from file names), obtained from a patient given nivolumab and ipilimumab in sequence.

The CDR3: CASSQIRRIVGIGQETQYF. In nucleotides, the CDR3 is TGTGCCAGCAGCCAGATCCGACGGATAGTGGGGATAGGGCAAGAGACCCAGTACTTC. The chain has TRBV6-8 and TRBJ2-5; no definite D call. The germline V gene encodes CDR1 MNHGY and CDR2 SAAAGT. The CDR3 consists of 19 residues. Trimming removed 6 bases at V and 2 bases at J, with 28 bases between.